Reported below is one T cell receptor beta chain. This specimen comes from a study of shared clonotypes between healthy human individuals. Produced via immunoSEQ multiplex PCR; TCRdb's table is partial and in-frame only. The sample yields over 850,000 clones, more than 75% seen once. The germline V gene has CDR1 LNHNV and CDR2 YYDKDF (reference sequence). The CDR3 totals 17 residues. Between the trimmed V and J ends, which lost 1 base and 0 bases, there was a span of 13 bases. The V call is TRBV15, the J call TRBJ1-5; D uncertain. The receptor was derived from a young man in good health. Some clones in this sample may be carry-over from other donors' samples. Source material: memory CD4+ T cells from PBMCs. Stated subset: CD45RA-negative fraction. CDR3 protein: CATSRVLGGDSNQPQHF. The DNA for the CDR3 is TGTGCCACCAGCAGAGTACTGGGTGGCGATAGCAATCAGCCCCAGCATTTT.